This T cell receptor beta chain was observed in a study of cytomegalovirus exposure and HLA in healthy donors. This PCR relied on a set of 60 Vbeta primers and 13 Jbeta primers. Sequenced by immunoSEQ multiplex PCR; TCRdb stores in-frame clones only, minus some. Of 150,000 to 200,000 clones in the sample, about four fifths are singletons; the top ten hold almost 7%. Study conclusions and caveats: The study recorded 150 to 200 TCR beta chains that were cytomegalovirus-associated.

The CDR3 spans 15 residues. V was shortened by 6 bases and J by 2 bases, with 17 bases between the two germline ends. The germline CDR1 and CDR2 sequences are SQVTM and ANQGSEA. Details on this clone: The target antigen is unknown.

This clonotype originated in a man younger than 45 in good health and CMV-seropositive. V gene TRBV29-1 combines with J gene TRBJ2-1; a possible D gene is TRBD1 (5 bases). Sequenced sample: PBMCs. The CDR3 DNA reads TGCAGCGTCACAATGACAGTGTTGGCCTACAATGAGCAGTTCTTC. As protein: CSVTMTVLAYNEQFF.